These 15 T cell receptor beta chains share one sample of origin, sequenced in a study of HIV-infected patients and healthy controls. The repertoire came from unfractionated whole blood and reflected all unsorted peripheral T cells. cDNA was made from roughly 470 ng RNA using alpha and beta constant primers. Separate chain-specific third strand synthesis with multiplexing indices produced the alpha and beta libraries. TCRdb recomputed calls from the 5' RACE reads with MiXCR, one row per CDR3 protein. The table records approximately 17,000 distinct CDR3 sequences, roughly 9% of them present only once. The sequenced sample was blood. The receptor source for this set is an adult in good health.

The genes are TRBV6-5 and TRBJ2-4; D not certain. CDR3 length: 13 amino acids. With 4 bases removed from V and 0 bases from J, the gap between germline ends came to 4 bases. The germline V gene has CDR1 MNHEY and CDR2 SVGAGI. As DNA, the CDR3 is TGTGCCAGCAGTTTGTCAGCCAAAAACATTCAGTACTTC. Translated: CASSLSAKNIQYF.

Judged by abundance, this clonotype is medium-sized. The rearrangement uses TRBV29-1 and TRBJ2-3; no definite D call. Germline CDR1 SQVTM, CDR2 ANQGSEA. The CDR3 length is 12 residues. Trimming removed 4 bases at V and 2 bases at J, with 7 bases between. CDR3 sequence: CSVVAVTDTQYF. The CDR3 region has the DNA TGCAGCGTTGTTGCGGTCACAGATACGCAGTATTTT.

The table lists this clonotype with many counts. The genes are TRBV19 and TRBJ2-1, with D perhaps assigned TRBD1 or TRBD2 (5 bases each). The germline V and J ends were trimmed by 5 bases and 0 bases, with 17 bases remaining between them. From germline, CDR1 is LNHDA and CDR2 SQIVND (reference sequence). CDR3 length: 17 amino acids. CDR3 sequence (DNA): TGTGCCAGTAGTGGATCCGGGGCCACGAGCTCCTACAATGAGCAGTTCTTC. Translation gives CASSGSGATSSYNEQFF. Filled out from reference TRBV19 and TRBJ2-1, the complete variable domain reads DGGITQSPKYLFRKEGQNVTLSCEQNLNHDAMYWYRQDPGQGLRLIYYSQIVNDFQKGDIAEGYSVSREKKESFPLTVTSAQKNPTAFYLCASSGSGATSSYNEQFFGPGTRLTVL.

Many counts were recorded for this clonotype. The rearrangement uses TRBV9 and TRBJ1-3, with TRBD1 matching 7 bases. The germline gives CDR1 SGDLS, CDR2 YYNGEE. The CDR3 runs to 14 residues. Trimming took 2 bases from V and 8 from J; bases not matched to a gene: 7. CDR3 in DNA: TGTGCCAGCAGCGTGTGGACAGGCGGGGACACCATATATTTT. Its translation is CASSVWTGGDTIYF.

This chain joins TRBV5-1 and TRBJ2-7, with 7 bases lining up with TRBD1. The V gene end was trimmed by 4 bases and the J gene end by 13 bases; junction bases not matched to a gene: 14. In germline, CDR1 is SGHRS, CDR2 YFSETQ. The CDR3 contains 13 residues. CDR3 sequence reads: CASSPDKRDRLYV. DNA for the CDR3: TGCGCCAGCAGCCCGGATAAAAGGGACAGACTTTACGTC.

This clonotype is medium-sized within its sample. The CDR3 DNA is TGCAGTGCGTATTTGGACAGATCAAATAGCAATCAGCCCCAGCATTTT. Its protein product is CSAYLDRSNSNQPQHF. The chain uses TRBV20-1 and TRBJ1-5, with D perhaps TRBD1 (6 bases). This CDR3 is built from 16 residues. CDR1 and CDR2 from the germline V gene are DFQATT and SNEGSKA (reference sequence). V was clipped by 6 bases and J by 0 bases, with 18 bases between them.

This clonotype was counted at least ten times. The CDR3: CSVLEGGDGYTF. The CDR3 bases are TGCAGCGTTCTCGAAGGGGGGGATGGCTACACCTTC. The chain joins TRBV29-1 to TRBJ1-2; TRBD1 might be the D (6 bases). The CDR3 is 12 amino acids. Deletions cut 5 bases from V and 6 bases from J, with 13 bases between. Germline V CDR1 and CDR2: SQVTM, ANQGSEA.

The V and J genes are TRBV11-2 and TRBJ2-7; TRBD2 matches at 10 bases. CDR1 is SGHAT and CDR2 is FQNNGV in the germline V gene. V trimming: 1 base; J trimming: 3 bases; junction bases outside the gene matches: 0. This CDR3 is 14 amino acids long. CDR3 DNA sequence: TGTGCCAGCAGCTTAGGACTAGCGGGCTACGAGCAGTACTTC. Translation: CASSLGLAGYEQYF. The whole variable domain, remainder taken from reference TRBV11-2 and TRBJ2-7, is EAGVAQSPRYKIIEKRQSVAFWCNPISGHATLYWYQQILGQGPKLLIQFQNNGVVDDSQLPKDRFSAERLKGVDSTLKIQPAKLEDSAVYLCASSLGLAGYEQYFGPGTRLTVT.

This clonotype was recorded at least ten times. The rearrangement joins TRBV14 to TRBJ2-1, with TRBD2 matching 7 bases. This CDR3 is 16 amino acids long. Germline assignment: CDR1 SGHDN and CDR2 FVKESK. V was clipped by 1 base and J by 2 bases; unmatched bases: 5. The CDR3 bases are TGTGCCAGCAGCCAAGGTAGCGGGCGCCCCTACAATGAGCAGTTCTTC. This sequence encodes CASSQGSGRPYNEQFF.

This clonotype is deemed medium-sized. This chain links TRBV5-1 with TRBJ2-3; possible D gene TRBD1, 5 bases. The CDR3 extends over 12 amino acids. V shed 2 bases and J shed 5 bases, with 6 bases lying between them. Germline assignment: CDR1 SGHRS and CDR2 YFSETQ. Here the CDR3 DNA reads TGCGCCAGCAGCTTTCAGGGAGATACGCAGTATTTT. It yields the protein CASSFQGDTQYF.

This clonotype has ten or more counts. The CDR3 loop reads CASSLTPGHNPNTGELFF. In DNA, the CDR3 is TGTGCCAGCAGCTTAACCCCCGGACACAATCCGAACACCGGGGAGCTGTTTTTT. V is TRBV7-3 and J is TRBJ2-2, with TRBD1 as a possible D gene (5 bases). Germline V gene data show CDR1 as SGHTA and CDR2 as FQGTGA. Trimming left V 0 bases short and J 0 bases short, with 14 bases between. The CDR3 spans 18 residues.

In DNA form, the CDR3 reads TGCAGCGTTGCTGGGGTCCCGGCCACAGATACGCAGTATTTT. Its protein is CSVAGVPATDTQYF. V and J are TRBV29-1 and TRBJ2-3; D is unclear. The germline V and J ends were trimmed by 4 bases and 2 bases, with 13 bases remaining between them. The CDR3 sequence is 14 residues long. Germline V gene data show CDR1 as SQVTM and CDR2 as ANQGSEA.

Ten or more counts support this clonotype. The rearrangement uses TRBV18 and TRBJ2-6, with 9 nucleotides matching TRBD1. The ends lost 9 bases at V and 8 bases at J; junction bases unmatched: 5. CDR1 and CDR2 (germline): KGHSH, LQKENI. The CDR3 has 13 residues. This CDR3 is CASSGTGTNVLTF. CDR3 bases: TGTGCCAGTTCCGGGACAGGGACCAACGTCCTGACTTTC.

This clonotype is labeled medium-sized. V and J are TRBV11-2 and TRBJ2-7, with D perhaps matching TRBD2 (5 bases). This CDR3 spans 14 amino acids. From germline, CDR1 is SGHAT and CDR2 FQNNGV. Deletions cut 5 bases from V and 4 bases from J, with 15 bases between. The CDR3 spells CASSQNPGMYEQYF. In nucleotides, the CDR3 is TGTGCCAGCAGCCAGAACCCGGGGATGTACGAGCAGTACTTC.

This clonotype was counted ten times or more. This chain uses TRBV6-1 with TRBJ1-1; D uncertain. The CDR3 contains 13 residues. Germline CDR1 reads MNHNS; CDR2 reads SASEGT. Trimming shortened V by 2 bases and J by 5 bases, and 9 bases separated the two germline ends. CDR3 sequence (DNA): TGTGCCAGCAGTGAACTGGCATGGACTGAAGCTTTCTTT. Protein product: CASSELAWTEAFF.